The rows below give T cell receptor beta chains drawn from one sample of a study of sequential checkpoint blockade in melanoma. Using immunoSEQ multiplex PCR, the repertoire was profiled, and TCRdb retains in-frame clones only, with some absent. The repertoire consists of more than 9,000 clones, with more than 75% occurring once and the leading ten covering 50%. Sequenced here: CD8+ T cells sorted from blood (inferred from file names), sampled from a patient given nivolumab and ipilimumab in sequence. The receptors originated from a human donor with melanoma. Each CDR3 is given with its conserved first and last residue. Each record gives: clone size, V gene, D gene, J gene, CDR3 protein, CDR3 DNA. D genes are given only for firm matches. Expanded clones are given a class, and other clones once, few, many or no size at all.

>once|TRBV7-9|TRBD1|TRBJ1-5
CASSLGGTGVGNQPQHF
TGTGCCAGCAGCTTAGGGGGGACAGGGGTTGGCAATCAGCCCCAGCATTTT
>NA|TRBV2|TRBD2|TRBJ2-7
CATGTSSYEQYF
TGTGCCACCGGGACTAGCTCCTACGAGCAGTACTTC
>few|TRBV4-3|TRBD1|TRBJ2-6
CASSRWGTEENVLTF
TGCGCCAGCAGCCGATGGGGGACAGAGGAGAACGTCCTGACTTTC
>NA|TRBV9|TRBD1|TRBJ1-2
CASSVVGDRGFFSGYTF
TGTGCCAGCAGCGTAGTAGGGGACAGGGGTTTTTTCTCGGGCTACACCTTC
>few|TRBV5-8|TRBD1|TRBJ1-6
CASSSMDREGINSPLHF
TGTGCCAGCAGCTCAATGGACAGGGAGGGGATTAATTCACCCCTCCACTTT
>NA|TRBV29-1|TRBD1|TRBJ1-2
CSVENRGPDANYGYTF
TGCAGCGTTGAAAACAGGGGCCCGGATGCTAACTATGGCTACACCTTC
>NA|TRBV28|TRBD1|TRBJ2-6
CASSFVIGTARSGANVLTF
TGTGCCAGCAGTTTCGTAATCGGGACAGCCCGCTCCGGGGCCAACGTCCTGACTTTC
>NA|TRBV28|TRBD2|TRBJ2-7
CASSFGTSGYEQYF
TGTGCCAGCAGTTTCGGGACTAGCGGGTACGAGCAGTACTTC
>NA|TRBV6-1|TRBD1|TRBJ1-1
CASSERTGRSTEAFF
TGTGCCAGCAGTGAACGGACAGGGAGGAGCACTGAAGCTTTCTTT
>NA|TRBV6-1|NA|TRBJ1-2
CASSEPPGLYGYTF
TGTGCCAGCAGTGAACCCCCAGGCCTCTATGGCTACACCTTC
>NA|TRBV7-9|NA|TRBJ1-2
CASSLAPGYGYTF
TGTGCCAGCAGCTTGGCCCCAGGCTATGGCTACACCTTC
>NA|TRBV5-5|TRBD2|TRBJ2-7
CASSLGGGAGYEQYF
TGTGCCAGCAGCTTAGGCGGGGGGGCCGGGTACGAGCAGTACTTC
>NA|TRBV11-2|NA|TRBJ1-1
CASSLESPTEAFF
TGTGCCAGCAGCTTAGAAAGCCCCACTGAAGCTTTCTTT
>NA|TRBV2|NA|TRBJ1-5
CASSDAGKGNQPQHF
TGTGCCAGCAGTGACGCAGGGAAGGGCAATCAGCCCCAGCATTTT
>NA|TRBV4-1|NA|TRBJ2-7
CASSQDPEDSYEQYF
TGCGCCAGCAGCCAAGATCCCGAAGACTCCTACGAGCAGTACTTC
>NA|TRBV7-9|TRBD1|TRBJ1-1
CASSTGTGMNTEAFF
TGTGCCAGCAGCACCGGGACAGGCATGAACACTGAAGCTTTCTTT
>NA|TRBV28|NA|TRBJ1-5
CASSFATFSNQPQHF
TGTGCCAGCAGTTTCGCTACCTTTAGCAATCAGCCCCAGCATTTT
>NA|TRBV4-2|TRBD1|TRBJ1-1
CASSQAGQGASEAFF
TGTGCCAGCAGCCAGGCGGGACAGGGGGCTTCCGAAGCTTTCTTT
>NA|TRBV13|NA|TRBJ1-2
CASSLVGEVNYGYTF
TGTGCCAGCAGCTTGGTCGGAGAAGTAAACTATGGCTACACCTTC
>few|TRBV4-1|NA|TRBJ2-7
CASSQGDGGLYEQYF
TGCGCCAGCAGCCAAGGAGACGGGGGGCTCTACGAGCAGTACTTC
>NA|TRBV5-6|TRBD1|TRBJ1-4
CASRRTGFEKLFF
TGTGCCAGCAGGCGGACAGGGTTTGAAAAACTGTTTTTT
>NA|TRBV7-2|NA|TRBJ2-7
CASSLWAYYEQYF
TGTGCCAGCAGCTTATGGGCCTACTACGAGCAGTACTTC
>few|TRBV7-9|NA|TRBJ2-7
CASRRGNDYEQYF
TGTGCCAGCAGACGAGGAAACGACTACGAGCAGTACTTC
>NA|TRBV28|TRBD1|TRBJ2-7
CASSWTRDRGTYEQYF
TGTGCCAGCAGTTGGACCCGGGACAGGGGTACCTACGAGCAGTACTTC
>NA|TRBV7-8|NA|TRBJ1-3
CGSLLSGNTIYF
TGTGGCAGCCTACTCTCTGGAAACACCATATATTTT
>NA|TRBV7-9|TRBD1|TRBJ2-7
CASSSRDRGPSQEQYF
TGTGCCAGCAGTTCTCGGGACAGGGGGCCGTCGCAGGAGCAGTACTTC
>NA|TRBV19|TRBD1|TRBJ1-5
CASSVGTGGPSNQPQHF
TGTGCCAGTAGTGTAGGGACAGGGGGTCCGAGCAATCAGCCCCAGCATTTT
>NA|TRBV7-2|NA|TRBJ2-7
CASSDQTPVYEQYF
TGTGCCAGCAGCGATCAGACACCAGTATACGAGCAGTACTTC
>NA|TRBV18|NA|TRBJ2-7
CASSPKPGSGYEQYF
TGTGCCAGCTCCCCCAAACCGGGAAGTGGGTACGAGCAGTACTTC
>NA|TRBV9|NA|TRBJ2-7
CASSVMTDPSYEQYF
TGTGCCAGCAGCGTGATGACTGATCCCTCCTACGAGCAGTACTTC
>NA|TRBV2|NA|TRBJ1-4
CASSEAGATNEKLFF
TGTGCCAGCAGTGAAGCAGGAGCAACTAATGAAAAACTGTTTTTC
>NA|TRBV27|NA|TRBJ1-2
CASSLSPGNYGYTF
TGTGCCAGCAGTTTATCTCCGGGGAACTATGGCTACACCTTC
>NA|TRBV7-9|NA|TRBJ2-5
CASSLSGVWETQYF
TGTGCCAGCAGCTTATCGGGGGTTTGGGAGACCCAGTACTTC
>NA|TRBV7-2|NA|TRBJ1-3
CASSVGQHSGNTIYF
TGTGCCAGCAGCGTAGGACAGCACTCTGGAAACACCATATATTTT
>NA|TRBV5-5|TRBD1|TRBJ1-6
CASSGPGQVTRPLHF
TGTGCCAGCAGCGGACCGGGACAGGTAACTCGACCCCTCCACTTT
>few|TRBV5-1|NA|TRBJ2-7
CASSLSGQSYEQYF
TGCGCCAGCAGCTTGTCAGGACAGTCCTACGAGCAGTACTTC
>NA|TRBV18|TRBD1|TRBJ1-1
CASSVTGLGQGFPEAFF
TGTGCCAGCTCCGTAACCGGCCTCGGACAGGGTTTCCCTGAAGCTTTCTTT
>large|TRBV5-1|NA|TRBJ1-3
CASSPDSQSSGNTIYF
TGCGCCAGCAGCCCGGACAGTCAATCCTCTGGAAACACCATATATTTT
>NA|TRBV5-8|NA|TRBJ2-7
CASSLSYRTGEQYF
TGTGCCAGCAGCTTGTCTTACCGAACGGGCGAGCAGTACTTC
>NA|TRBV7-8|TRBD1|TRBJ1-3
CASSQGQGSGNTIYF
TGTGCCAGCAGCCAGGGACAGGGCTCTGGAAACACCATATATTTT
>NA|TRBV14|NA|TRBJ1-2
CASSQIPGGADYSNYGYTF
TGTGCCAGCAGCCAAATCCCGGGAGGGGCCGACTACTCTAACTATGGCTACACCTTC
>NA|TRBV4-1|NA|TRBJ1-1
CASSQEAAPNAEAFF
TGCGCCAGCAGCCAAGAGGCGGCCCCGAACGCTGAAGCTTTCTTT
>NA|TRBV2|TRBD1|TRBJ2-7
CASRNRGEAIEQYF
TGTGCCAGCAGGAACAGGGGGGAGGCTATAGAGCAGTACTTC
>NA|TRBV19|NA|TRBJ1-1
CASSITANTEAFF
TGTGCCAGTAGTATCACAGCGAACACTGAAGCTTTCTTT
>NA|TRBV6-6|NA|TRBJ1-1
CASSYSGAGATEAFF
TGTGCCAGCAGTTACTCAGGCGCAGGGGCTACTGAAGCTTTCTTT
>NA|TRBV7-8|TRBD1|TRBJ1-2
CASSLYTGTGGSYGYTF
TGTGCCAGCAGCCTATATACCGGGACAGGGGGCAGCTATGGCTACACCTTC
>NA|TRBV9|TRBD1|TRBJ2-7
CASSVGDSLGEQYF
TGTGCCAGCAGCGTGGGGGACAGCTTGGGCGAGCAGTACTTC
>NA|TRBV10-3|TRBD2|TRBJ2-7
CAISDLERGNEQYF
TGTGCCATCAGTGATTTAGAGCGGGGGAACGAGCAGTACTTC
>few|TRBV13|NA|TRBJ2-7
CASSLPSRSYEQYF
TGTGCCAGCAGCTTACCTTCCAGATCCTACGAGCAGTACTTC
>few|TRBV5-4|TRBD1|TRBJ2-7
CASRAGTETYEQYF
TGTGCCAGCAGGGCCGGGACAGAGACCTACGAGCAGTACTTC
>NA|TRBV4-2|TRBD1|TRBJ1-1
CASSLGTGDRADTEAFF
TGTGCCAGCAGCCTGGGGACAGGGGACAGGGCGGACACTGAAGCTTTCTTT